Below are 25 T cell receptor beta chains sequenced from a single sample in a study of CD8+ T cells in alopecia areata. The authors extracted RNA and reverse transcribed it into cDNA as the sequencing template. Sequencing used immunoSEQ multiplex PCR; TCRdb keeps in-frame clones, though not all of them. There are around 190,000 clones in the sample; 56% occur only once, and around 5% lies in the top ten. The material sequenced was CD8+ T cells sorted from blood. The receptor source for this set is a human donor in good health.

The chain is built from TRBV19 and TRBJ1-5, with D maybe TRBD1 (5 bases). V was shortened by 1 base and J by 3 bases, with 16 bases between the two germline ends. CDR1 is LNHDA, CDR2 SQIVND, per germline (reference sequence). CDR3 length equals 17 residues. CDR3 sequence reads: CASSIGGRATYNQPQHF. CDR3 sequence (DNA): TGTGCCAGTAGTATAGGCGGCAGGGCGACATACAATCAGCCCCAGCATTTT.

The rearrangement joins TRBV13 to TRBJ2-7; the match to TRBD1 covers 7 bases. This CDR3 comprises 15 residues. Germline CDR1 and CDR2: PRHDT and FYEKMQ (reference sequence). After removal of 5 bases from V and 1 base from J, the junction contained 8 bases not matched to a gene. The CDR3 loop reads CASSPRTGVSYEQYF. The DNA of the CDR3 is TGTGCCAGCAGCCCTCGGACAGGTGTTTCCTACGAGCAGTACTTC.

The rearrangement joins TRBV6-5 to TRBJ2-6; D uncertain. The CDR3 runs 15 residues. CDR1 is MNHEY and CDR2 is SVGAGI in the germline V gene. Trimming took off 0 bases at V and 3 bases at J, with 6 bases between the two ends. CDR3 in amino acids: CASSYSRVGANVLTF. CDR3 bases: TGTGCCAGCAGTTACTCAAGGGTTGGGGCCAACGTCCTGACTTTC.

This clone was recorded a few times. The rearrangement links TRBV4-1 to TRBJ2-5; 13 bases match TRBD2. Trimming at V came to 3 bases and at J to 1 base, leaving 5 bases not matched to a gene. Looked up from germline, CDR1 is MGHRA and CDR2 is YSYEKL. The CDR3 is made up of 17 amino acids. Here the CDR3 reads CASSQGTSGAFQETQYF. In DNA, the CDR3 is TGCGCCAGCAGCCAGGGGACTAGCGGGGCCTTCCAAGAGACCCAGTACTTC.

The rearrangement joins TRBV2 to TRBJ2-7; 9 nucleotides line up with TRBD1. The CDR3 has 12 residues. With V trimmed by 5 bases and J by 5 bases, 1 base remained unmatched. Germline assignment: CDR1 SNHLY and CDR2 FYNNEI. The CDR3 is CASSWTGDEQYF. DNA of the CDR3: TGTGCCAGCAGTTGGACAGGGGACGAGCAGTACTTC.

The J gene is TRBJ2-2, the V gene TRBV29-1; D is perhaps TRBD1 or TRBD2 (5 bases each). Trimming took off 7 bases at V and 1 base at J, with 10 bases between the two ends. The CDR3 consists of 13 residues. The germline V gene has CDR1 SQVTM and CDR2 ANQGSEA. The CDR3: CSAGRQNTGELFF. For the CDR3, the DNA is TGCAGCGCGGGGCGTCAGAACACCGGGGAGCTGTTTTTT.

The table lists this clone with a count of one. The genes are TRBV7-8 and TRBJ2-7; 10 bases map to TRBD2. The CDR3 contains 14 residues. The germline V gene encodes CDR1 SGHVS and CDR2 FQNEAQ. V shed 5 bases, J shed 2 bases, and the junction held 3 bases outside the gene matches. The CDR3 nucleotides are TGTGCCAGCAGCCCGAGCGGGGGGGCCTACGAGCAGTACTTC. Its protein product is CASSPSGGAYEQYF.

V and J are TRBV6-1 and TRBJ2-1; TRBD1 aligns across 11 bases. Germline loops: CDR1 MNHNS, CDR2 SASEGT. Unmatched junction bases numbered 4, after V lost 5 bases and J lost 4 bases. The CDR3 has 15 amino acids. The CDR3 bases are TGTGCCAGCAGTCAAGGACAGGGGGCGTACAATGAGCAGTTCTTC. Protein product: CASSQGQGAYNEQFF.

The chain uses TRBV2 and TRBJ2-1; TRBD2 matches at 9 bases. Trimming removed 4 bases from V and 5 bases from J; junction bases left unmatched: 12. The V gene's germline CDR1 is SNHLY and CDR2 FYNNEI. CDR3 length equals 17 residues. CDR3 residues: CASSGLVAGALDNEQFF. CDR3 sequence (DNA): TGTGCCAGCAGTGGGCTGGTAGCGGGGGCTCTGGACAATGAGCAGTTCTTC.

This clone was counted only a few times. The rearrangement joins TRBV6-5 to TRBJ1-2, with 7 bases matching TRBD1. V lost 0 bases and J lost 10; bases outside the gene matches: 2. Germline CDR1 and CDR2: MNHEY and SVGAGI. The CDR3 has 12 residues. Here the CDR3 reads CASSYSGGDYTF. CDR3 bases: TGTGCCAGCAGTTACTCAGGGGGCGACTACACCTTC.

In this sample, this clone turned up many times. The rearrangement links TRBV7-2 to TRBJ1-5; D is ambiguous. The V gene's germline CDR1 is SGHTA and CDR2 FQGNSA. V lost 3 bases to trimming and J lost 3 bases, with 9 bases between them. There are 14 residues in the CDR3. CDR3 region: CASSFGSINQPQHF. In DNA, the CDR3 is TGTGCCAGCAGCTTCGGTAGTATCAATCAGCCCCAGCATTTT. Full variable domain (outside the CDR3, taken from reference TRBV7-2 and TRBJ1-5): GAGVSQSPSNKVTEKGKDVELRCDPISGHTALYWYRQSLGQGLEFLIYFQGNSAPDKSGLPSDRFSAERTGGSVSTLTIQRTQQEDSAVYLCASSFGSINQPQHFGDGTRLSIL.

V and J are TRBV27 and TRBJ2-5, with D possibly TRBD2 on 6 matching bases. Germline loops: CDR1 MNHEY, CDR2 SMNVEV (reference sequence). Trimming removed 4 bases at V and 5 bases at J, with 14 bases between. This CDR3 is built from 14 residues. The chain's CDR3 is CASSSREVRETQYF. DNA for the CDR3: TGTGCCAGCAGTTCCAGGGAGGTCCGGGAGACCCAGTACTTC.

This chain uses TRBV11-2 with TRBJ2-5; 9 bases line up with TRBD2. CDR1 is SGHAT, CDR2 FQNNGV, per germline. The ends lost 5 bases at V and 2 bases at J; junction bases unmatched: 9. The CDR3 spans 16 residues. The CDR3 here is CASSPLRLAAQETQYF. The CDR3 bases are TGTGCCAGCAGCCCACTTAGACTAGCGGCACAAGAGACCCAGTACTTC.

The V and J genes are TRBV4-1 and TRBJ2-7; 10 bases line up with TRBD1. CDR1 MGHRA and CDR2 YSYEKL come from the germline V gene. The CDR3 is made up of 16 amino acids. V lost 4 bases and J lost 3; bases outside the gene matches: 9. CDR3 in amino acids: CASSPHEDRGIYEQYF. The CDR3 coding sequence is TGCGCCAGCAGCCCCCACGAGGACAGGGGGATCTACGAGCAGTACTTC.

This chain uses TRBV19 with TRBJ1-2; 9 bases map to TRBD1. Per the germline V gene, CDR1 is LNHDA and CDR2 is SQIVND (reference sequence). The trim removed 6 bases at V and 2 bases at J, leaving 4 bases unmatched. The CDR3 runs 14 residues. CDR3 sequence reads: CASSAGTGNYGYTF. The CDR3 nucleotides are TGTGCCAGTAGCGCAGGGACAGGGAACTATGGCTACACCTTC.

This clone was recorded a few times. V gene TRBV19 combines with J gene TRBJ2-1; no clear D gene. Germline V gene sequence: CDR1 LNHDA, CDR2 SQIVND (reference sequence). V was pared by 1 base and J by 11 bases, with 12 bases between. The CDR3 covers 13 residues. This CDR3 reads CASSIASAPQQFF. The CDR3 nucleotides read TGTGCCAGTAGTATAGCGAGCGCACCCCAGCAGTTCTTC. The variable domain in full, with the rest retrieved from reference TRBV19 and TRBJ2-1, is DGGITQSPKYLFRKEGQNVTLSCEQNLNHDAMYWYRQDPGQGLRLIYYSQIVNDFQKGDIAEGYSVSREKKESFPLTVTSAQKNPTAFYLCASSIASAPQQFFGPGTRLTVL.

The CDR3 DNA is TGTGCCAGCAACGCTTCCCCCTTGGGGGGAATCGAGACCGGGGAGCTGTTTTTT. It is translated as CASNASPLGGIETGELFF. The chain has TRBV9 and TRBJ2-2; perhaps TRBD2 as D (6 bases). Trimming removed 6 bases from V and 5 bases from J, with 26 bases in between. Germline V gene lookup returns CDR1 SGDLS and CDR2 YYNGEE. This CDR3 spans 18 amino acids.

This clone has at least ten counts. This chain uses TRBV6-6 with TRBJ2-2; possible D gene TRBD2, 5 bases. V was pared by 7 bases and J by 4 bases, with 10 bases between. The CDR3 is 13 residues long. From germline, CDR1 is MNHNY and CDR2 SVGAGI (reference sequence). CDR3 in amino acids: CASKHEGTGELFF. DNA for the CDR3: TGTGCCAGCAAACACGAGGGCACCGGGGAGCTGTTTTTT.

This chain uses TRBV29-1 with TRBJ1-2; D is possibly TRBD1 (5 bases). The CDR3 has 16 amino acids. Trimming pared 3 bases from V and 4 bases from J, leaving 21 bases between. The V gene's germline CDR1 is SQVTM and CDR2 ANQGSEA. In nucleotides, the CDR3 is TGCAGCGTTGATCCGGGACTAGCCCTCCTAGGCTATGGCTACACCTTC. This encodes CSVDPGLALLGYGYTF.

This clone was observed many times. CDR3 protein: CASSYSGLAVDEQFF. CDR3 DNA: TGTGCCAGCAGTTACTCGGGACTAGCGGTCGATGAGCAGTTCTTC. The chain couples TRBV6-5 to TRBJ2-1, with 11 bases identical to TRBD2. Trimming at V came to 0 bases and at J to 8 bases, leaving 3 bases not matched to a gene. Per germline, CDR1 MNHEY and CDR2 SVGAGI. The CDR3 has 15 residues.

The table lists this clone with a few counts. In the same sample, other DNA sequences code for this CDR3. This chain joins TRBV19 and TRBJ1-1; D ambiguous. Per germline, CDR1 LNHDA and CDR2 SQIVND (reference sequence). There are 11 residues in the CDR3. The V gene lost 5 bases and the J gene lost 5 bases, with 6 bases spanning the gap. CDR3 DNA sequence: TGTGCCAGTAGTTTAGGGACTGAAGCTTTCTTT. It codes for CASSLGTEAFF.

The V call is TRBV6-6, the J call TRBJ1-6; D remains unclear. Deletions cut 5 bases from V and 9 bases from J, with 17 bases between. Germline CDR1 is MNHNY and CDR2 is SVGAGI (reference sequence). The CDR3 is 15 amino acids. The CDR3 DNA follows: TGTGCCAGCAGTCTCCTGATCGATGGCAGTTCACCCCTCCACTTT. Its translation: CASSLLIDGSSPLHF.

This clone was seen once. J is TRBJ1-6 and V is TRBV9; D is unresolved. Germline-derived CDR1 and CDR2 are SGDLS and YYNGEE. The ends were cut back, 0 bases at V and 7 bases at J, with 8 bases in the middle. The CDR3 is 14 residues long. The CDR3 here is CASSVEAGNSPLHF. The CDR3 bases are TGTGCCAGCAGCGTAGAGGCCGGCAATTCACCCCTCCACTTT.

The chain has TRBV5-6 and TRBJ2-7; 8 nucleotides match TRBD1. The junction had 8 bases not matched to a gene; V was cut back by 4 bases and J by 5 bases. CDR3 length equals 14 residues. Germline lookup yields CDR1 SGHDT and CDR2 YYEEEE. The CDR3 nucleotides are TGTGCCAGCAGCCTGATTGACAGGGGCGACGAGCAGTACTTC. It is translated as CASSLIDRGDEQYF. Complete variable domain (other parts from reference TRBV5-6 and TRBJ2-7): DAGVTQSPTHLIKTRGQQVTLRCSPKSGHDTVSWYQQALGQGPQFIFQYYEEEERQRGNFPDRFSGHQFPNYSSELNVNALLLGDSALYLCASSLIDRGDEQYFGPGTRLTVT.

This clone has just a few counts. V usage is TRBV4-1 and J usage is TRBJ1-6, with D unresolved. The CDR3 spans 14 residues. V was shortened by 2 bases and J by 0 bases, with 2 bases between the two germline ends. Germline lookup yields CDR1 MGHRA and CDR2 YSYEKL. CDR3 amino acids: CASSQNSYNSPLHF. Written as DNA, the CDR3 is TGCGCCAGCAGCCAAAACTCCTATAATTCACCCCTCCACTTT.